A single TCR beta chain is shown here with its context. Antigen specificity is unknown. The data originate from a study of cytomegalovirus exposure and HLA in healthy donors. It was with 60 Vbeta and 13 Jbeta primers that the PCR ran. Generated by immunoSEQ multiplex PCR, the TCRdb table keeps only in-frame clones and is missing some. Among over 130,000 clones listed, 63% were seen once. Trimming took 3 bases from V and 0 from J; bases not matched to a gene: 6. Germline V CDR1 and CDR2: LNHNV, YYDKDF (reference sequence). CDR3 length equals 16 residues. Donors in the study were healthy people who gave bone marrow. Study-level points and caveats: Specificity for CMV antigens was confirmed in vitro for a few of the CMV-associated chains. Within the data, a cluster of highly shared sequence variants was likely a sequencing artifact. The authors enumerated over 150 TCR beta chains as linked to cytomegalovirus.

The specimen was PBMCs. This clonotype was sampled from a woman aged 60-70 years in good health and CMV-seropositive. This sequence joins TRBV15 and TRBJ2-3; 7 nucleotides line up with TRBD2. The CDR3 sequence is CATSSVSGESTDTQYF. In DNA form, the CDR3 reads TGTGCCACCAGCAGCGTCAGCGGGGAAAGCACAGATACGCAGTATTTT. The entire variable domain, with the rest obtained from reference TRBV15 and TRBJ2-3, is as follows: DAMVIQNPRYQVTQFGKPVTLSCSQTLNHNVMYWYQQKSSQAPKLLFHYYDKDFNNEADTPDNFQSRRPNTSFCFLDIRSPGLGDTAMYLCATSSVSGESTDTQYFGPGTRLTVL.